What follows are 25 T cell receptor beta chains derived from one specimen sequenced in a study of T cell repertoires in cytomegalovirus infection. One entry per CDR3 protein results from TCRdb running MiXCR on the reads. The sample includes 150,000 to 160,000 distinct CDR3 sequences, around a quarter of them seen just once. Sequencing was done on a sample of PBMCs. These receptors were taken from a human donor in good health (CMV status not recorded). Some clones in this sample may be carry-over from other donors' samples.

This clonotype occurred many times. The J gene is TRBJ1-1, the V gene TRBV7-9; no clear D. Between the trimmed V and J ends, which lost 7 bases and 2 bases, there was a span of 11 bases. Germline-derived CDR1 and CDR2 are SEHNR and FQNEAQ (reference sequence). The CDR3 consists of 13 residues. The CDR3 DNA is TGTGCCAGCAAAAAGGGTCCCAACACTGAAGCTTTCTTT. Amino acid sequence: CASKKGPNTEAFF.

This clonotype was observed a few times. CDR3 DNA: TGTGCCACCAGTGGACCGCCCCAAGAGACCCAGTACTTC. Translation gives CATSGPPQETQYF. V gene TRBV24-1 combines with J gene TRBJ2-5; unclear D gene. CDR3 length: 13 amino acids. Trimming stripped 5 bases from V and 1 base from J, with 7 bases between. Germline V gene sequence: CDR1 KGHDR, CDR2 SFDVKD.

This clonotype has only a few counts. The chain carries TRBV10-3 and TRBJ2-7, with a possible D match to TRBD1 (5 bases). Deletions cut 4 bases from V and 2 bases from J, with 18 bases between. Germline-derived CDR1 and CDR2 are ENHRY and SYGVKD. This CDR3 comprises 16 residues. The CDR3 loop reads CAISVQGARGAYEQYF. The CDR3, as DNA: TGTGCCATCAGTGTTCAAGGGGCAAGGGGTGCCTACGAGCAGTACTTC.

This clonotype has at least ten counts. This sequence joins TRBV5-4 and TRBJ2-1, with 8 bases lining up with TRBD2. V lost 4 bases to trimming and J lost 9 bases; unmatched junction nucleotides: 6. CDR1 and CDR2 (germline): SGHNT, YYREEE (reference sequence). The CDR3 is made up of 13 amino acids. The chain's CDR3 is CASSAGTSGEQFF. CDR3 bases: TGTGCCAGCAGCGCCGGGACTAGTGGTGAGCAGTTCTTC.

Ten or more counts support this clonotype. The CDR3 nucleotides read TGTGCCAGCAGCTCCCAGCGGGAAGTACGGGATACGCAGTATTTT. Translation: CASSSQREVRDTQYF. The chain uses TRBV7-2 and TRBJ2-3, with 7 bases that match TRBD2. Germline lookup yields CDR1 SGHTA and CDR2 FQGNSA. CDR3 length: 15 amino acids. The ends lost 4 bases at V and 6 bases at J; junction bases unmatched: 10.

The V gene is TRBV28, the J gene TRBJ1-1; D remains unclear. V shed 7 bases and J shed 1 base, with 10 bases lying between them. This CDR3 comprises 13 residues. Germline values: CDR1 MDHEN, CDR2 SYDVKM. The CDR3 sequence: CASTLSENTEAFF. CDR3 in DNA: TGTGCCAGCACCCTCTCCGAGAACACTGAAGCTTTCTTT. The full variable domain, its missing parts supplied by reference TRBV28 and TRBJ1-1, is DVKVTQSSRYLVKRTGEKVFLECVQDMDHENMFWYRQDPGLGLRLIYFSYDVKMKEKGDIPEGYSVSREKKERFSLILESASTNQTSMYLCASTLSENTEAFFGQGTRLTVV.

The chain combines TRBV5-1 with TRBJ1-1; 9 positions match TRBD1. J gave up 0 bases and V 5 bases, and 11 bases lay outside the gene matches. CDR1 is SGHRS and CDR2 is YFSETQ in the germline V gene. This CDR3 has 17 residues. CDR3 residues: CASSFTPGQGMNTEAFF. CDR3 sequence (DNA): TGCGCCAGCAGTTTCACTCCGGGACAGGGAATGAACACTGAAGCTTTCTTT. Drawing the rest from reference TRBV5-1 and TRBJ1-1, the complete variable domain is KAGVTQTPRYLIKTRGQQVTLSCSPISGHRSVSWYQQTPGQGLQFLFEYFSETQRNKGNFPGRFSGRQFSNSRSEMNVSTLELGDSALYLCASSFTPGQGMNTEAFFGQGTRLTVV.

This chain links TRBV11-1 with TRBJ2-7; TRBD1 is a possible D gene (5 bases). V was trimmed by 5 bases and J by 3 bases, leaving 11 bases between them. The germline gives CDR1 SGHAT, CDR2 FQDESV (reference sequence). This CDR3 comprises 13 residues. This CDR3 reads CASSRRTNYEQYF. The DNA for the CDR3 is TGTGCCAGCAGCCGACGGACAAACTACGAGCAGTACTTC.

This clonotype has at least ten counts. The CDR3 loop reads CASSLWVAGVNEQFF. CDR3 DNA: TGTGCCAGCAGCTTATGGGTAGCGGGAGTGAATGAGCAGTTCTTC. The chain couples TRBV7-2 to TRBJ2-1, with 9 bases aligning to TRBD2. Germline assignment: CDR1 SGHTA and CDR2 FQGNSA. The CDR3 has 15 residues. The trim removed 2 bases at V and 7 bases at J, leaving 6 bases unmatched.

This clonotype was picked up a small number of times. The chain is built from TRBV20-1 and TRBJ1-2, with D possibly being TRBD1 (5 bases). The CDR3 totals 16 residues. Germline V gives CDR1 DFQATT, CDR2 SNEGSKA (reference sequence). Here the CDR3 reads CSNSIMRWGLWGGYTF. Here the CDR3 DNA reads TGCAGCAACAGCATCATGAGATGGGGCCTGTGGGGGGGCTACACCTTC.

The rearrangement links TRBV18 to TRBJ2-3; D not resolved. Between the trimmed V and J ends, which lost 0 bases and 3 bases, there was a span of 13 bases. The CDR3 sequence is 16 residues long. Germline CDR1 reads KGHSH; CDR2 reads LQKENI. The CDR3, as DNA: TGTGCCAGCTCACCACCGGGAACCACACCGACAGATACGCAGTATTTT. This translates into CASSPPGTTPTDTQYF.

The V and J genes are TRBV7-8 and TRBJ2-3; 7 bases fit TRBD2. Germline V gene sequence: CDR1 SGHVS, CDR2 FQNEAQ. V trimming: 5 bases; J trimming: 0 bases; junction bases outside the gene matches: 8. The CDR3 extends over 16 amino acids. Here the CDR3 reads CASSPLTSSSTDTQYF. CDR3 bases: TGTGCCAGCAGCCCACTGACTAGCAGTAGCACAGATACGCAGTATTTT. Combining the CDR3 with reference TRBV7-8 and TRBJ2-3 gives the whole variable domain GAGVSQSPRYKVAKRGQDVALRCDPISGHVSLFWYQQALGQGPEFLTYFQNEAQLDKSGLPSDRFFAERPEGSVSTLKIQRTQQEDSAVYLCASSPLTSSSTDTQYFGPGTRLTVL.

This clonotype came up many times. The chain recombines TRBV7-9 with TRBJ2-2; 8 bases agree with TRBD1. Germline values: CDR1 SEHNR, CDR2 FQNEAQ (reference sequence). V lost 2 bases, J lost 5 bases, and 4 bases stayed unmatched. This CDR3 is 15 amino acids long. CDR3 nucleotide sequence: TGTGCCAGCAGCTTAAGGACAGGGAGAACCGGGGAGCTGTTTTTT. Translation gives CASSLRTGRTGELFF.

This clonotype appeared a few times. The J gene is TRBJ1-3, the V gene TRBV7-9; a weak D match, TRBD1 (5 bases). This CDR3 region has 14 residues. V lost 4 bases to trimming and J lost 3 bases, with 10 bases between them. Germline-derived CDR1 and CDR2 are SEHNR and FQNEAQ (reference sequence). CDR3 protein: CASSSQGGGNTIYF. The CDR3, as DNA: TGTGCCAGCAGCTCTCAGGGAGGTGGAAACACCATATATTTT.

CDR3 loop: CASSSPRPDTEAFF. CDR3 nucleotide sequence: TGTGCCAGCAGTAGCCCCAGGCCGGACACTGAAGCTTTCTTT. The genes are TRBV28 and TRBJ1-1; D not certain. This CDR3 is 14 amino acids long. CDR1 is MDHEN and CDR2 is SYDVKM in the germline V gene. Trimming left V 5 bases short and J 3 bases short, with 13 bases between. Drawing the rest from reference TRBV28 and TRBJ1-1, the complete variable domain is DVKVTQSSRYLVKRTGEKVFLECVQDMDHENMFWYRQDPGLGLRLIYFSYDVKMKEKGDIPEGYSVSREKKERFSLILESASTNQTSMYLCASSSPRPDTEAFFGQGTRLTVV.

The chain links TRBV7-9 to TRBJ1-2; 7 bases are shared with TRBD1. J was trimmed by 2 bases and V by 5 bases; bases with no gene match: 5. CDR3 size: 14 residues. Germline values: CDR1 SEHNR, CDR2 FQNEAQ (reference sequence). CDR3 loop: CASSPGQANYGYTF. The CDR3 DNA is TGTGCCAGCAGCCCTGGACAGGCCAACTATGGCTACACCTTC.

This clonotype was observed many times. The chain combines TRBV7-2 with TRBJ2-7; D is undetermined. There are 13 residues in the CDR3. V dropped 5 bases and J dropped 2 bases, with 10 bases sitting between them. The germline gives CDR1 SGHTA, CDR2 FQGNSA. The CDR3 nucleotides read TGTGCCAGCAGCCACGGCGGAGCCTACGAGCAGTACTTC. Protein product: CASSHGGAYEQYF.

This clonotype appeared many times. V usage is TRBV7-3 and J usage is TRBJ2-4; 10 bases match TRBD1. Germline V gene data show CDR1 as SGHTA and CDR2 as FQGTGA. After removal of 5 bases from V and 6 bases from J, the junction contained 4 bases not matched to a gene. This CDR3 is 14 amino acids long. This chain's CDR3 is CASSPGQGLNIQYF. DNA for the CDR3: TGTGCCAGCAGCCCGGGACAGGGGCTAAACATTCAGTACTTC.

The chain has TRBV7-9 and TRBJ2-1; TRBD2 matches at 7 bases. The ends lost 5 bases at V and 5 bases at J; junction bases unmatched: 0. The CDR3 consists of 12 residues. Germline CDR1 reads SEHNR; CDR2 reads FQNEAQ (reference sequence). In nucleotides, the CDR3 is TGTGCCAGCAGCGGGGGGGACAATGAGCAGTTCTTC. Encoded protein: CASSGGDNEQFF. The entire variable domain, with the rest obtained from reference TRBV7-9 and TRBJ2-1, is as follows: DTGVSQNPRHKITKRGQNVTFRCDPISEHNRLYWYRQTLGQGPEFLTYFQNEAQLEKSRLLSDRFSAERPKGSFSTLEIQRTEQGDSAMYLCASSGGDNEQFFGPGTRLTVL.

This clonotype was detected many times. The chain joins TRBV7-8 to TRBJ2-7; D unclear. Trimming shortened V by 1 base and J by 4 bases, and 14 bases separated the two germline ends. The CDR3 consists of 15 residues. Germline V lookup: CDR1 SGHVS, CDR2 FQNEAQ. The CDR3: CASSLGGGFGYEQYF. As DNA, the CDR3 is TGTGCCAGCAGCTTAGGAGGCGGATTTGGGTACGAGCAGTACTTC.

The sample holds many counts of this clonotype. The chain couples TRBV28 to TRBJ2-5, with unresolved D. CDR3 length: 14 amino acids. Germline V gene data show CDR1 as MDHEN and CDR2 as SYDVKM. V gave up 6 bases and J gave up 1 base, with 12 bases separating them. CDR3 region: CASSPVGSQETQYF. CDR3 nucleotides: TGTGCCAGCAGCCCCGTGGGCAGCCAAGAGACCCAGTACTTC.

This clonotype has a single count. This could be a read error, since a much larger clone is one nucleotide away. The chain has TRBV6-1 and TRBJ2-2; D might be TRBD2 (5 bases). CDR1 and CDR2 (germline): MNHNS, SASEGT. CDR3 length equals 11 residues. CDR3 in amino acids: CASSLTGVLFF. The CDR3 DNA follows: TGTGCCAGCAGTCTCACCGGGGTGCTGTTTTTT.

Many counts were recorded for this clonotype. The rearrangement uses TRBV7-6 and TRBJ1-1; D unclear. CDR3 length equals 14 residues. Germline V gives CDR1 SGHVS, CDR2 FNYEAQ. V lost 1 base, J lost 1 base, and 7 bases lay in between. The CDR3 is CASSLGGPNTEAFF. Written as DNA, the CDR3 is TGTGCCAGCAGCTTAGGCGGGCCGAACACTGAAGCTTTCTTT.

This clonotype appeared a few times. The chain combines TRBV20-1 with TRBJ2-1, with 7 positions matching TRBD2. The CDR3 sequence is 15 residues long. The germline V gene encodes CDR1 DFQATT and CDR2 SNEGSKA (reference sequence). V lost 6 bases and J lost 7; bases outside the gene matches: 15. CDR3 in amino acids: CSAPPGAGLSNEQFF. The CDR3 DNA reads as TGCAGTGCCCCCCCGGGAGCGGGACTTTCAAATGAGCAGTTCTTC.

The rearrangement joins TRBV6-2 or TRBV6-3 to TRBJ2-5; possibly TRBD1 or TRBD2 for D (5 bases each). The length of the CDR3 is 17 residues. V lost 6 bases to trimming and J lost 1 base, with 21 bases between them. CDR1 is MNHEY and CDR2 is SVGEGT in the germline V gene. CDR3 protein: CASSLPPVGTSQETQYF. The CDR3 DNA sequence: TGTGCCAGCAGCCTACCCCCCGTCGGGACCAGCCAAGAGACCCAGTACTTC.